The source of this TCR beta chain is a study of cytomegalovirus exposure and HLA in healthy donors. Germline V lookup: CDR1 LNHDA, CDR2 SQIVND (reference sequence). V was clipped by 8 bases and J by 5 bases, with 12 bases between them. The CDR3 loop spans 13 amino acids. 60 Vbeta and 13 Jbeta primers were used in PCR. TCRdb keeps only in-frame clones here, not all; method: immunoSEQ multiplex PCR. Of approximately 190,000 clones in the sample, approximately 82% were seen once. Those who donated were healthy bone marrow donors. Nominally healthy donors were sampled, though unrecorded immune exposures were likely.

The source of this sequence is a man aged 40-55 years in good health and CMV-seropositive. The sample consisted of PBMCs. J is TRBJ2-2 and V is TRBV19, with D tentatively TRBD2 (5 bases). DNA for the CDR3: TGTGCCAGTCGGTCGCCGGGGACCGGGGAGCTGTTTTTT. It yields the protein CASRSPGTGELFF. Looking up the rest from reference TRBV19 and TRBJ2-2 gives the full variable domain: DGGITQSPKYLFRKEGQNVTLSCEQNLNHDAMYWYRQDPGQGLRLIYYSQIVNDFQKGDIAEGYSVSREKKESFPLTVTSAQKNPTAFYLCASRSPGTGELFFGEGSRLTVL.